This entry is about one T cell receptor beta chain. Its antigen is currently unknown. Treatment of the sample: about 20 received Ad26.COV2.S at low or high dose, single or two shots; 5 received placebo; per-sample allocation not given. Specimens were obtained on day 63 following the first vaccine or placebo injection. This sample is part of a study of Ad26.COV2.S vaccination and SARS-CoV-2 variants. Points from the study as a whole: Breadth and depth estimates from TCRs may understate total T cell responses. Comparable non-spike TCR breadth was observed in vaccine and placebo recipients.

Generated by immunoSEQ multiplex PCR, the TCRdb table keeps only in-frame clones and is missing some. The sample contains about 400,000 clones, over 75% of which appear only once. There are 16 residues in the CDR3. Germline V CDR1 and CDR2: SGHKS, YYEKEE (reference sequence). V was shortened by 2 bases and J by 4 bases, with 18 bases between the two germline ends. The sequenced sample was peripheral blood, obtained in a trial of Ad26.COV2.S vaccine versus placebo. This TCR came from a person between 18 and 60 years old who received the Ad26.COV2.S COVID-19 vaccine or a placebo. V and J are TRBV5-5 and TRBJ1-1; the D gene is possibly TRBD1 (5 bases). CDR3 sequence: CASSFPSETGRTEAFF. The CDR3 nucleotides read TGTGCCAGCAGCTTTCCGTCTGAAACGGGACGCACTGAAGCTTTCTTT. The full variable domain, rest sourced from reference TRBV5-5 and TRBJ1-1, is DAGVTQSPTHLIKTRGQQVTLRCSPISGHKSVSWYQQVLGQGPQFIFQYYEKEERGRGNFPDRFSARQFPNYSSELNVNALLLGDSALYLCASSFPSETGRTEAFFGQGTRLTVV.